A selection of T cell receptor beta chains follows, all from one sample in a study of T-cell reconstitution after alpha-beta-depleted transplantation in children. Each CDR3 protein is one row after TCRdb ran MiXCR on the PCR reads. The table lists 450,000 to 550,000 distinct CDR3 sequences, roughly 10% of them singletons. The material was PBMCs, mostly from graft donor cells, obtained 180 days after TCRalphabeta/CD19-depleted stem cell transplant. These receptors were obtained from a female patient aged 2 to 10 who had a stem cell transplant for aplastic anemia, so the T cells may come from the graft donor. Both conserved end residues are part of each CDR3. D genes are given only for firm matches. Rows give clone size only sometimes, using once, few, many, or a class for an expanded clone.

CDR3aa: CASSSPTGIKAIYF; CDR3nt: TGTGCCAGCAGCTCTCCGACAGGGATAAAGGCCATATATTTT; abundance: few; v_gene: TRBV7-9; d_gene: TRBD1; j_gene: TRBJ1-3
CDR3aa: CASSSTGENSQYF; CDR3nt: TGTGCCAGCAGCTCCACAGGGGAAAACAGTCAGTACTTC; abundance: .; v_gene: TRBV13; d_gene: TRBD1; j_gene: TRBJ2-4
CDR3aa: CASSPGGLKETQYF; CDR3nt: TGCGCCAGCAGCCCCGGCGGTCTTAAAGAGACCCAGTACTTC; abundance: few; v_gene: TRBV5-1; d_gene: .; j_gene: TRBJ2-5
CDR3aa: CASRQGSSRTDTQYF; CDR3nt: TGTGCCAGCAGACAGGGAAGTAGTCGCACAGATACGCAGTATTTT; abundance: few; v_gene: TRBV28; d_gene: .; j_gene: TRBJ2-3
CDR3aa: CSARAGRVPDTQYF; CDR3nt: TGCAGTGCACGGGCAGGGAGGGTCCCAGATACGCAGTATTTT; abundance: many; v_gene: TRBV20-1; d_gene: TRBD2; j_gene: TRBJ2-3
CDR3aa: CASSRQEGSRGYTF; CDR3nt: TGTGCCAGCAGTCGCCAAGAGGGAAGTCGTGGCTACACCTTC; abundance: many; v_gene: TRBV12-3/TRBV12-4; d_gene: .; j_gene: TRBJ1-2
CDR3aa: CASSEGPWINEQFF; CDR3nt: TGTGCCAGCAGTGAGGGACCTTGGATCAATGAGCAGTTCTTC; abundance: .; v_gene: TRBV2; d_gene: .; j_gene: TRBJ2-1
CDR3aa: CASSPRSPLHF; CDR3nt: TGTGCCAGCAGTCCGAGGTCACCCCTCCACTTT; abundance: few; v_gene: TRBV28; d_gene: .; j_gene: TRBJ1-6
CDR3aa: CASSPFSAGNTIYF; CDR3nt: TGTGCCAGCAGCCCATTCAGTGCTGGAAACACCATATATTTT; abundance: few; v_gene: TRBV7-2; d_gene: .; j_gene: TRBJ1-3
CDR3aa: CASSSTSSGNTIYF; CDR3nt: TGTGCCAGCAGCTCGACAAGCTCTGGAAACACCATATATTTT; abundance: many; v_gene: TRBV7-2; d_gene: .; j_gene: TRBJ1-3
CDR3aa: CASSLPSGHNEQFF; CDR3nt: TGTGCCAGCAGCTTGCCTAGCGGACACAATGAGCAGTTCTTC; abundance: few; v_gene: TRBV5-5; d_gene: TRBD2; j_gene: TRBJ2-1
CDR3aa: CASSPRDRAGNEQFF; CDR3nt: TGTGCCAGCAGCCCTCGGGACAGGGCTGGCAATGAGCAGTTCTTC; abundance: many; v_gene: TRBV7-8; d_gene: TRBD1; j_gene: TRBJ2-1
CDR3aa: CAIVIAGSYNEQFF; CDR3nt: TGTGCCATCGTTATAGCGGGGTCCTACAATGAGCAGTTCTTC; abundance: many; v_gene: TRBV28; d_gene: TRBD2; j_gene: TRBJ2-1
CDR3aa: CASSPGTRYTDTQYF; CDR3nt: TGTGCCAGCTCACCAGGGACAAGATACACAGATACGCAGTATTTT; abundance: .; v_gene: TRBV18; d_gene: .; j_gene: TRBJ2-3
CDR3aa: CASSQVGQGLEQYF; CDR3nt: TGCGCCAGCAGCCAAGTGGGACAGGGCCTCGAGCAGTACTTC; abundance: .; v_gene: TRBV4-3; d_gene: TRBD1; j_gene: TRBJ2-7
CDR3aa: CSATKRQADTQYF; CDR3nt: TGCAGCGCCACTAAAAGACAAGCAGATACGCAGTATTTT; abundance: few; v_gene: TRBV29-1; d_gene: .; j_gene: TRBJ2-3
CDR3aa: CSAKGQAPWGTEAFF; CDR3nt: TGCAGTGCCAAGGGACAGGCCCCCTGGGGAACTGAAGCTTTCTTT; abundance: few; v_gene: TRBV20-1; d_gene: TRBD1; j_gene: TRBJ1-1
CDR3aa: CASTAGTETYEQYF; CDR3nt: TGTGCCAGCACCGCCGGGACGGAAACCTACGAGCAGTACTTC; abundance: few; v_gene: TRBV12-3/TRBV12-4; d_gene: .; j_gene: TRBJ2-7
CDR3aa: CASSPGQGRIEQYF; CDR3nt: TGTGCCAGCAGTCCGGGACAGGGCCGTATAGAGCAGTACTTC; abundance: .; v_gene: TRBV6-1; d_gene: TRBD1; j_gene: TRBJ2-7
CDR3aa: CASSRSAPTNEKLFF; CDR3nt: TGTGCCAGCAGCCGATCGGCACCAACTAATGAAAAACTGTTTTTT; abundance: .; v_gene: TRBV6-1; d_gene: .; j_gene: TRBJ1-4
CDR3aa: CASSQEVKRNEQFF; CDR3nt: TGCGCCAGCAGCCAAGAAGTTAAGCGGAATGAGCAGTTCTTC; abundance: .; v_gene: TRBV4-3; d_gene: .; j_gene: TRBJ2-1
CDR3aa: CASSQYGTPYTEAFF; CDR3nt: TGTGCCAGCAGCCAATACGGGACGCCATACACTGAAGCTTTCTTT; abundance: .; v_gene: TRBV14; d_gene: .; j_gene: TRBJ1-1
CDR3aa: CASSSSYGHRRNIQYF; CDR3nt: TGTGCCAGCAGCTCCTCCTATGGACACAGGAGGAACATTCAGTACTTC; abundance: .; v_gene: TRBV7-9; d_gene: .; j_gene: TRBJ2-4
CDR3aa: CAISESTGGLRGYTF; CDR3nt: TGTGCCATCAGTGAGTCGACAGGGGGTTTACGTGGCTACACCTTC; abundance: .; v_gene: TRBV10-3; d_gene: TRBD1; j_gene: TRBJ1-2
CDR3aa: CAISDRFNQPQHF; CDR3nt: TGTGCCATCAGCGACCGCTTTAATCAGCCCCAGCATTTT; abundance: .; v_gene: TRBV10-3; d_gene: .; j_gene: TRBJ1-5
CDR3aa: CASSKRRGRSGNEQFF; CDR3nt: TGTGCCAGCAGCAAACGTCGCGGGAGGTCGGGCAATGAGCAGTTCTTC; abundance: .; v_gene: TRBV21-1; d_gene: .; j_gene: TRBJ2-1
CDR3aa: CASSVSGPLISGANVLTF; CDR3nt: TGTGCCAGCAGCGTCTCTGGACCTCTAATCTCTGGGGCCAACGTCCTGACTTTC; abundance: .; v_gene: TRBV9; d_gene: .; j_gene: TRBJ2-6
CDR3aa: CASSFRAGGNTGELFF; CDR3nt: TGTGCCAGCAGCTTTAGGGCCGGGGGTAACACCGGGGAGCTGTTTTTT; abundance: .; v_gene: TRBV12-3/TRBV12-4; d_gene: .; j_gene: TRBJ2-2
CDR3aa: CASSQDTGSDQPQHF; CDR3nt: TGCGCCAGCAGCCAAGATACAGGGAGTGATCAGCCCCAGCATTTT; abundance: few; v_gene: TRBV4-3; d_gene: .; j_gene: TRBJ1-5
CDR3aa: CASKAGTHSYEQYF; CDR3nt: TGTGCCAGCAAAGCCGGGACTCATTCCTACGAGCAGTACTTC; abundance: many; v_gene: TRBV12-3/TRBV12-4; d_gene: .; j_gene: TRBJ2-7
CDR3aa: CASSLGWGGPTVEQYF; CDR3nt: TGTGCCAGCAGCTTAGGGTGGGGGGGGCCTACGGTGGAGCAGTACTTC; abundance: .; v_gene: TRBV11-2; d_gene: .; j_gene: TRBJ2-7
CDR3aa: CASSFPDSEETQYF; CDR3nt: TGTGCCAGCAGCTTCCCGGACAGCGAAGAGACCCAGTACTTC; abundance: .; v_gene: TRBV7-6; d_gene: .; j_gene: TRBJ2-5
CDR3aa: CASSSRPTQKLFF; CDR3nt: TGTGCCAGCAGCTCCCGCCCGACTCAAAAACTGTTTTTT; abundance: few; v_gene: TRBV7-9; d_gene: .; j_gene: TRBJ1-4
CDR3aa: CASSIGHVLETQYF; CDR3nt: TGTGCCAGCAGTATCGGACACGTCTTAGAGACCCAGTACTTC; abundance: .; v_gene: TRBV12-3/TRBV12-4; d_gene: .; j_gene: TRBJ2-5
CDR3aa: CASSLQGLAGVDEQFF; CDR3nt: TGTGCCAGCAGCTTACAAGGACTAGCGGGAGTTGATGAGCAGTTCTTC; abundance: few; v_gene: TRBV7-3; d_gene: TRBD2; j_gene: TRBJ2-1
CDR3aa: CATSRIVDPGNEQFF; CDR3nt: TGTGCCACCAGCAGGATAGTCGACCCTGGGAATGAGCAGTTCTTC; abundance: .; v_gene: TRBV15; d_gene: .; j_gene: TRBJ2-1
CDR3aa: CASSLGKAQIPDTQYF; CDR3nt: TGTGCCAGCAGCTTAGGAAAAGCGCAAATCCCAGATACGCAGTATTTT; abundance: few; v_gene: TRBV7-6; d_gene: .; j_gene: TRBJ2-3
CDR3aa: CASSQASFGLAGGTFEQYF; CDR3nt: TGTGCCAGCAGCCAAGCCTCTTTCGGACTAGCGGGAGGTACATTCGAGCAGTACTTC; abundance: few; v_gene: TRBV4-2; d_gene: TRBD2; j_gene: TRBJ2-7
CDR3aa: CASSAPPAGPLDEQFF; CDR3nt: TGTGCCAGCAGCGCGCCGCCAGCGGGACCTTTGGATGAGCAGTTCTTC; abundance: .; v_gene: TRBV9; d_gene: TRBD2; j_gene: TRBJ2-1
CDR3aa: CASSLRRGNTGELFF; CDR3nt: TGTGCCAGCAGTCTTCGCAGGGGAAACACCGGGGAGCTGTTTTTT; abundance: many; v_gene: TRBV12-3/TRBV12-4; d_gene: .; j_gene: TRBJ2-2
CDR3aa: CAIGVLAYRTDTQYF; CDR3nt: TGTGCCATCGGTGTTCTAGCGTACCGCACAGATACGCAGTATTTT; abundance: few; v_gene: TRBV28; d_gene: .; j_gene: TRBJ2-3
CDR3aa: CASRFSSGIYEQYF; CDR3nt: TGTGCCAGCAGGTTTTCTAGCGGGATCTACGAGCAGTACTTC; abundance: few; v_gene: TRBV28; d_gene: TRBD2; j_gene: TRBJ2-7
CDR3aa: CASRPAAGSGNTIYF; CDR3nt: TGTGCCAGCAGGCCCGCGGCGGGATCTGGAAACACCATATATTTT; abundance: few; v_gene: TRBV6-1; d_gene: .; j_gene: TRBJ1-3
CDR3aa: CSARPAGVSYEQYF; CDR3nt: TGCAGTGCTAGGCCAGCGGGAGTGAGCTACGAGCAGTACTTC; abundance: few; v_gene: TRBV20-1; d_gene: TRBD2; j_gene: TRBJ2-7
CDR3aa: CASSESLFGGYTF; CDR3nt: TGTGCCAGCAGTGAATCCCTTTTTGGTGGCTACACCTTC; abundance: .; v_gene: TRBV25-1; d_gene: .; j_gene: TRBJ1-2
CDR3aa: CSARAGGIWNTEAFF; CDR3nt: TGCAGTGCTAGAGCAGGGGGCATTTGGAACACTGAAGCTTTCTTT; abundance: .; v_gene: TRBV20-1; d_gene: TRBD1; j_gene: TRBJ1-1
CDR3aa: CASSRLPYYNEQFF; CDR3nt: TGTGCCAGCAGCCGACTACCCTACTACAATGAGCAGTTCTTC; abundance: .; v_gene: TRBV6-2/TRBV6-3; d_gene: .; j_gene: TRBJ2-1
CDR3aa: CAWGLMDGYEQYF; CDR3nt: TGTGCCTGGGGGCTAATGGACGGCTACGAGCAGTACTTC; abundance: few; v_gene: TRBV30; d_gene: .; j_gene: TRBJ2-7
CDR3aa: CASSFGLDPYNEQFF; CDR3nt: TGTGCCAGCAGTTTTGGCCTAGATCCCTACAATGAGCAGTTCTTC; abundance: .; v_gene: TRBV27; d_gene: .; j_gene: TRBJ2-1
CDR3aa: CSAYGLADYNEQFF; CDR3nt: TGCAGTGCCTACGGACTAGCGGATTACAATGAGCAGTTCTTC; abundance: .; v_gene: TRBV20-1; d_gene: TRBD2; j_gene: TRBJ2-1
CDR3aa: CSVEQDRENSQYF; CDR3nt: TGCAGCGTTGAACAGGATCGCGAAAACAGTCAGTACTTT; abundance: .; v_gene: TRBV29-1; d_gene: .; j_gene: TRBJ2-4
CDR3aa: CASSLAGTPTPSSYNEQFF; CDR3nt: TGTGCCAGCAGTTTAGCTGGGACTCCCACCCCCAGCTCCTACAATGAGCAGTTCTTC; abundance: few; v_gene: TRBV12-3/TRBV12-4; d_gene: .; j_gene: TRBJ2-1
CDR3aa: CATSDFQGGETQYF; CDR3nt: TGTGCCACCAGTGATTTCCAGGGTGGAGAGACCCAGTACTTC; abundance: .; v_gene: TRBV24-1; d_gene: .; j_gene: TRBJ2-5
CDR3aa: CSARVSGRSMTDTQYF; CDR3nt: TGCAGTGCTAGAGTGTCCGGGAGGAGTATGACAGATACGCAGTATTTT; abundance: few; v_gene: TRBV20-1; d_gene: TRBD2; j_gene: TRBJ2-3
CDR3aa: CASSLSGDRGNQPQHF; CDR3nt: TGTGCCAGCAGTTTATCAGGGGACAGGGGCAATCAGCCCCAGCATTTT; abundance: few; v_gene: TRBV27; d_gene: TRBD1; j_gene: TRBJ1-5